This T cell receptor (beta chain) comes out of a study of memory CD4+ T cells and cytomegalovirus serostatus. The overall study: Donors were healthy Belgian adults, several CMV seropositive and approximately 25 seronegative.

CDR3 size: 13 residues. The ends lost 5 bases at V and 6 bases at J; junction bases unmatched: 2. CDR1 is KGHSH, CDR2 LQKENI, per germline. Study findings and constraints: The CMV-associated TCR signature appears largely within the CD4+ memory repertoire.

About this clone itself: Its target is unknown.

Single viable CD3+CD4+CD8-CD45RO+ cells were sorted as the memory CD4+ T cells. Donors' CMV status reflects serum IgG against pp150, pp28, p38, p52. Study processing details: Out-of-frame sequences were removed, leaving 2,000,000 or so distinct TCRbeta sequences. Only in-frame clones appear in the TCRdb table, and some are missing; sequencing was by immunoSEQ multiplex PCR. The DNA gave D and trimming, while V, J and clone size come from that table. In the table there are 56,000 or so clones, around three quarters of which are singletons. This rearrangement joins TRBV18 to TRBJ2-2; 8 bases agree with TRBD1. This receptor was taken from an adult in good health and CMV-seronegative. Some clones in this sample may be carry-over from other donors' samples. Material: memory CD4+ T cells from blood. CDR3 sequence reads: CASSEQGAGELFF. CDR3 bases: TGTGCCAGCTCAGAACAGGGGGCCGGGGAGCTGTTTTTT.